This T cell receptor beta chain was profiled in a study of tumor-infiltrating lymphocytes in primary liver carcinoma. Study-level background: The tumors ranged from 4.2 to 10 cm across and fell within stage T1-T3 N0M0.

This CDR3 spans 11 amino acids. The germline V gene has CDR1 GTSNPN and CDR2 SVGIG (reference sequence). V dropped 4 bases and J dropped 6 bases, with 8 bases sitting between them. This clonotype was detected ten times or more. Total RNA amounting to 500 ng was the source from which TCR beta cDNA was made with a constant-region primer. What produced the TCR beta libraries was three nested multiplex PCR rounds using slightly modified ARM-PCR. Primers for the first two PCR rounds were TRBV1-TRBV30 forward primers and a C-beta reverse primer (roughly 10 cycles per round). One entry per CDR3 protein results from TCRdb running MiXCR on the multiplex PCR reads. The table lists roughly 200,000 distinct CDR3 sequences, around four fifths of them singletons. It was from about 19-30 mg of unsorted bulk tissue that RNA and DNA were co-extracted. Patients underwent surgical resection for primary liver carcinoma.

This sequence originates from a man aged 40-50 years with primary liver carcinoma and hepatitis B virus infection. The chain has TRBV30 and TRBJ2-3; D gene ambiguous. The specimen was tumor tissue from primary liver carcinoma. The CDR3 nucleotides are TGTGCCTGGAAAACCCCGGATACGCAGTATTTT. This sequence encodes CAWKTPDTQYF.